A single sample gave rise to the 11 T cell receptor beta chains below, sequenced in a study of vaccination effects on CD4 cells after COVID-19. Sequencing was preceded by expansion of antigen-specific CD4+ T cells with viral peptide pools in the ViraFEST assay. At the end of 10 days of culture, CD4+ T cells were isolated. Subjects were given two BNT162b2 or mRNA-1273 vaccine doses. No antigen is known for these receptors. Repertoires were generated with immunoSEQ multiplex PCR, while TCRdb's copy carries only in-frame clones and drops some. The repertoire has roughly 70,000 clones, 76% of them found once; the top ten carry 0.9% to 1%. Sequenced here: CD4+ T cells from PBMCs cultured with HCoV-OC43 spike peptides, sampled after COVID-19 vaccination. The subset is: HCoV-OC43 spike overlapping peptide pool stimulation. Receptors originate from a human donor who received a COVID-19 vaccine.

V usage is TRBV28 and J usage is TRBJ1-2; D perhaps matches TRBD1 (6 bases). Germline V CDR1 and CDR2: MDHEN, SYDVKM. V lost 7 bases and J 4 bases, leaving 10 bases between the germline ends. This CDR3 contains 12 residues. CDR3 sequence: CASTTGSYGYTF. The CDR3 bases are TGTGCCAGCACCACAGGGAGCTATGGCTACACCTTC.

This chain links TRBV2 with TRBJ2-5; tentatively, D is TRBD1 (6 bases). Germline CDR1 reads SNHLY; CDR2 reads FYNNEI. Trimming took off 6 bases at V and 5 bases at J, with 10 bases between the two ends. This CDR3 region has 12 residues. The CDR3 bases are TGTGCCAGCAGAGCAGGGGAGGAGACCCAGTACTTC. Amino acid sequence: CASRAGEETQYF.

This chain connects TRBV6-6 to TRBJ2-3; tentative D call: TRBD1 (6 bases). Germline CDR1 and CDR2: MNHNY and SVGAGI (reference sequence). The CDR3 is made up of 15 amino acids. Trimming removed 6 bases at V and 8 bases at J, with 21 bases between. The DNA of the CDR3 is TGTGCCAGCAGCTCCGGACAGATAACTATACCTACGCAGTATTTT. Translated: CASSSGQITIPTQYF.

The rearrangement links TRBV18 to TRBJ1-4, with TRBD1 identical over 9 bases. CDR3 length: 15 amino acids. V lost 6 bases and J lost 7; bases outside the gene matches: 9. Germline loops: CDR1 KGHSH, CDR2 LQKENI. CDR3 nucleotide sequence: TGTGCCAGCTCGACCGGTGGGACAGGGTTTGAAAAACTGTTTTTT. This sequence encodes CASSTGGTGFEKLFF.

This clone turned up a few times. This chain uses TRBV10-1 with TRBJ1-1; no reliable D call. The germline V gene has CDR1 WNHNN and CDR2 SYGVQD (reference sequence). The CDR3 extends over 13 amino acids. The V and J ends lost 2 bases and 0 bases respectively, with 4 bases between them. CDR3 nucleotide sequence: TGCGCCAGCAGTGAGACAGTGAACACTGAAGCTTTCTTT. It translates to CASSETVNTEAFF.

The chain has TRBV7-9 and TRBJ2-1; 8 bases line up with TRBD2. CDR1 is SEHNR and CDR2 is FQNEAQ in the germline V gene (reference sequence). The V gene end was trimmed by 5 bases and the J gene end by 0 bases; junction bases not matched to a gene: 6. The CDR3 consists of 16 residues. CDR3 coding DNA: TGTGCCAGCAGCCAACGGGGGGGGAGCTCCTACAATGAGCAGTTCTTC. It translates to CASSQRGGSSYNEQFF.

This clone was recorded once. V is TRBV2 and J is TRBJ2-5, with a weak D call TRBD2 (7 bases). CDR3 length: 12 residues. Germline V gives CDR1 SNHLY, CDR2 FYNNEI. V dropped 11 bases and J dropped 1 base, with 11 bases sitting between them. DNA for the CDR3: TGTGCCGAGGGGGGGCGCCAAGAGACCCAGTACTTC. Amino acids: CAEGGRQETQYF.

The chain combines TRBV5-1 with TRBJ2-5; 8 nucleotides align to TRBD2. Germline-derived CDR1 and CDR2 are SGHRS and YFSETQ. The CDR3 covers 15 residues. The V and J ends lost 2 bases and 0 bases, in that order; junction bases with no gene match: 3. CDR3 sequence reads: CASSLGSGDQETQYF. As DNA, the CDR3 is TGCGCCAGCAGCTTAGGTAGCGGGGACCAAGAGACCCAGTACTTC.

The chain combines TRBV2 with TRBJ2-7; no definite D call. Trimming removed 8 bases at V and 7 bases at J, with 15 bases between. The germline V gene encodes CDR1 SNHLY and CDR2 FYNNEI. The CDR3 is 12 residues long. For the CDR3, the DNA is TGTGCCAGCGGTCCGGGTTTGGGGGAGCAGTACGTC. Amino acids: CASGPGLGEQYV.

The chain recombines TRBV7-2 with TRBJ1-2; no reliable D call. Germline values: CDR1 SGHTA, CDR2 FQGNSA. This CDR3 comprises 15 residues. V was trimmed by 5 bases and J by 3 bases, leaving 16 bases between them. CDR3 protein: CASSAIGPSDYGYTF. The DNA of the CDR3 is TGTGCCAGCAGCGCCATTGGGCCCTCCGACTATGGCTACACCTTC.

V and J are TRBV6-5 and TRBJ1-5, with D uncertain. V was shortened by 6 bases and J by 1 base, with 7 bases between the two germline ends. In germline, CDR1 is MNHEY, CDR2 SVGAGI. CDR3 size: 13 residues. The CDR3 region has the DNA TGTGCCAGCAGGGATGGGAGCAATCAGCCCCAGCATTTT. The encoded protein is CASRDGSNQPQHF.